Here is one TCR beta chain with its context. No cognate antigen has been identified for it. No much larger clone exists at a distance of one base, and base qualities are not known. The data were taken from a study of PD-L1 blockade in urothelial cancer (TCRdb year 2017). Background on the whole study: Every patient began therapy at some point between 2014 and 2015 and was given atezolizumab 1,200 mg intravenously every 3 weeks. About 90% of the 29 patients were males with bladder-origin urothelial cancer, and about 65% of the 29 reported a prior smoking history. Patients had an ECOG performance status of 0 or 1 and had received between 0 and 3 prior chemotherapy regimens. Blood samples were analyzed at two time points: 3 weeks after treatment start (second dose) and 6 weeks after treatment start. Blood samples gave a median of around 130,000 T cells and 88,000 or so unique TCRs, with a median clonality of around 0.08. The study was an exploratory multi-omic analysis of somatic, immune and clinical correlates of response to PD-L1 blockade with atezolizumab in urothelial cancer. TCR sequencing covered pretreatment tumor samples and matched, serially collected peripheral blood taken before and after atezolizumab treatment. Durable clinical benefit meant progression-free survival longer than 6 months, and TCR features were also tested against progression-free and overall survival. In the same patients who had TCR sequencing, pretreatment tumors also underwent whole exome sequencing and RNA sequencing. Roughly 10 patients reached durable clinical benefit, while roughly 22 patients did not. Pretreatment blood TCR-seq was available for fewer than 30 patients, at least one posttreatment blood collection was obtained for around 25 patients, and tumor TCR-seq was available for around 25 patients. On the study overall, not on this receptor specifically: Because the sample size was small (n ≈ 27) and many exploratory analyses were performed, the results are intended to be hypothesis-generating. At 3 weeks after the start of treatment, tumor-associated TCR clones in peripheral blood had expanded more in patients with durable benefit (n ≈ 22, p = 0.022). A pretreatment peripheral blood TCR clonality below the median was linked to improved progression-free and overall survival.

Synthetic TCR analog templates were spiked into each PCR so that absolute template abundance could be estimated from read counts. Using the immunoSEQ assay, TCRbeta CDR3 regions were amplified from genomic DNA with bias-controlled V and J gene primers. Sequencing of rearranged TCRbeta segments was done at approximately 20X coverage. Per the source publication's procedure: Clustering was used to correct sequencing errors, and CDR3s were annotated against IMGT to assign V, D and J genes. Out-of-frame and stop-codon sequences were excluded, and only productive TCRbeta rearrangements were used in downstream analyses. Clonality was calculated as one minus the Shannon entropy normalized by the log of the number of unique productive sequences. Clones differing between time points or between blood and tumor were identified using Fisher's exact test with Benjamini-Hochberg correction, with an adjusted p below 0.01 applied as the threshold. TCRdb stores this immuneACCESS table with in-frame sequences only. Part of the clones is absent; in the studies checked, under half of the shortfall reflects unresolved V genes, and no reason is known for the rest. V, J and clone size are those of that table, while D and trimming were read from the DNA. The sample table lists over 100,000 clones, about four fifths of them with a count of one. The ten largest account for 3% to 4% of the sample.

Trimming takes 4 bases from V and 0 bases from J, and the germline ends sit 6 bases apart. The CDR3, from cysteine to phenylalanine, totals 13 residues. Only the CDR3 DNA stays, 39 bases, in frame from base 1. The germline V gene specifies SGHTA as CDR1 and FQGTGA as CDR2. According to the study, the label for this sample's time point signals: pretreatment peripheral blood. A cohort of 25 to 30 patients with locally advanced or metastatic urothelial carcinoma, treated at Memorial Sloan Kettering on a trial protocol, was included. Peripheral blood mononuclear cells were collected pretreatment and during treatment, at between 1 and 8 total time points per patient. The Qiagen DNeasy Blood extraction kit was used to purify genomic DNA from total PBMCs and tumor samples. PBMCs were collected pretreatment and during treatment, and were isolated and stored as previously described.

The rearrangement joined TRBV7-3 to TRBJ2-5; a tentative D call is TRBD1 (6 bases match). The clonotype was recovered from a man in his fifties with urothelial cancer. The sequences come from PBMCs, collected around atezolizumab (anti-PD-L1) treatment. Here is the DNA: TGTGCCAGCAGCTGGGACAACCAAGAGACCCAGTACTTC. Its protein product is CASSWDNQETQYF.